This T cell receptor beta chain was sequenced in a study of T-cell reconstitution after alpha-beta-depleted transplantation in children. General study results and limits: Newly produced T cells mostly provided counts and TCRbeta diversity after one year, as hyperexpanded clones declined. Two months or so post-transplant, alpha-beta T cells reportedly derived from several hundred expanded graft clones. Surviving thymic progenitors and recipient T cells were the source of high TCRbeta diversity at day 60 in some patients.

V shed 6 bases and J 1 base; nucleotides not matched to a gene: 9. Germline V gene lookup returns CDR1 DFQATT and CDR2 SNEGSKA (reference sequence). The CDR3 sequence is 14 residues long. As it was prepared, the TCRbeta library received unique molecular identifiers. One entry per CDR3 protein results from TCRdb running MiXCR on the PCR reads. The sample has almost 600,000 distinct CDR3 sequences, 25% to 30% seen once. This clonotype has a handful of counts. Its antigen is as yet unknown. The receptor comes from a boy younger than two with Wiskott-Aldrich syndrome, due to receive a stem cell transplant. Sequenced here: PBMCs, sampled before TCRalphabeta/CD19-depleted stem cell transplant. This chain connects TRBV20-1 to TRBJ2-7; 7 nucleotides align to TRBD1. The CDR3 DNA reads TGCAGTGCCCCCCTTGACAGGGATTCCTACGAGCAGTACTTC. Its protein product is CSAPLDRDSYEQYF.